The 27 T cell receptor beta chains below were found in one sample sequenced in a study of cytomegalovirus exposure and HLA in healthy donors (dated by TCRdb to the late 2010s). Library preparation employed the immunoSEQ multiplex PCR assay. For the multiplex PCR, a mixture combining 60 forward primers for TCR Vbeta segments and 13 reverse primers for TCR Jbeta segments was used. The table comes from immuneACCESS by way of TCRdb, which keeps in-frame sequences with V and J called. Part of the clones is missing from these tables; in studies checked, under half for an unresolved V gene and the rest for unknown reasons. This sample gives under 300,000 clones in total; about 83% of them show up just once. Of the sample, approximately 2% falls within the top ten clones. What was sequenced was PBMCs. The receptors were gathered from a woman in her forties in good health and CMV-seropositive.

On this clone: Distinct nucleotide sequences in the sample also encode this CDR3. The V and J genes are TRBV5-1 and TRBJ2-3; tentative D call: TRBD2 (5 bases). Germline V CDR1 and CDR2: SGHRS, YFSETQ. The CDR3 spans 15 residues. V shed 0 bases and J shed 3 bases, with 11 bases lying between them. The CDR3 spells CASSLDRGETDTQYF. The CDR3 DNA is TGCGCCAGCAGCTTGGATCGGGGAGAGACAGATACGCAGTATTTT.

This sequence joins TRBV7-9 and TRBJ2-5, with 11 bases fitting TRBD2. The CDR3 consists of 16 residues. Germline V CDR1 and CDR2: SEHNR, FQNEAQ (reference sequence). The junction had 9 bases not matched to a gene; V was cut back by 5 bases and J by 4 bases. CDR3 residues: CASSIHSGRAVETQYF. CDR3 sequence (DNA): TGTGCCAGCAGCATCCATAGCGGGAGGGCCGTAGAGACCCAGTACTTC.

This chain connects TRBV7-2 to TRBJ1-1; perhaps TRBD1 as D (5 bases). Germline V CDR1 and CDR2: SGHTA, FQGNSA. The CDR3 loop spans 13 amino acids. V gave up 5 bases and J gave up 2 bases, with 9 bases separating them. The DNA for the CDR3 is TGTGCCAGCAGCCTGGGGACTAACACTGAAGCTTTCTTT. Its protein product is CASSLGTNTEAFF.

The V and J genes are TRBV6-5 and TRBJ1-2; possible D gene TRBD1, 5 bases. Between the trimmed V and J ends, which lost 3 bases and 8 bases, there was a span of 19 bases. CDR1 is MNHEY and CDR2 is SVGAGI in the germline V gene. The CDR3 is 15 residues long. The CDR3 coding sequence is TGTGCCAGCAGTTATGACGGTGCGGGGCGAGGGGGCTACACCTTC. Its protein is CASSYDGAGRGGYTF.

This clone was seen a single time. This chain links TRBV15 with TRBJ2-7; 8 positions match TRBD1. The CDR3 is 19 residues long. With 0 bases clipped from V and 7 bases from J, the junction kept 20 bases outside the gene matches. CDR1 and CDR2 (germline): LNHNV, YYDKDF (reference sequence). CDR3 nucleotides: TGTGCCACCAGCAGAGATTTCGGCAGGGGGCCCCATAAAGGTGTAGAGCAGTACTTC. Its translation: CATSRDFGRGPHKGVEQYF.

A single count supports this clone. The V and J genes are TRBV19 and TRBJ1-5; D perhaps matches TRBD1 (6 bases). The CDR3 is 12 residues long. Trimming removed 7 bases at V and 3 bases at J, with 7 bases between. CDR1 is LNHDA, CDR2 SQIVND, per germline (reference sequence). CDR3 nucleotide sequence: TGTGCCAGTACAGGGGCCAATCAGCCCCAGCATTTT. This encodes CASTGANQPQHF.

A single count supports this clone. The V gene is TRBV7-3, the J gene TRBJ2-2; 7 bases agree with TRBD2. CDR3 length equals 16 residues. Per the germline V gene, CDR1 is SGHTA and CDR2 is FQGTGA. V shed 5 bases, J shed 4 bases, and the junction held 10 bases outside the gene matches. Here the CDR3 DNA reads TGTGCCAGCAGCCCGAACGCCCTAGCGGCCACCGGGGAGCTGTTTTTT. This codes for CASSPNALAATGELFF.

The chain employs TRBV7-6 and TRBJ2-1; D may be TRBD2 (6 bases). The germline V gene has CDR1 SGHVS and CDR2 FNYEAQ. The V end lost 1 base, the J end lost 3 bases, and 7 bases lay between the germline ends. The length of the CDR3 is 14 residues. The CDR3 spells CASSLEAGYNEQFF. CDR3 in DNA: TGTGCCAGCAGCTTAGAAGCGGGCTACAATGAGCAGTTCTTC.

CDR3 region: CASSGRLRTEAFF. The DNA for the CDR3 is TGTGCCAGCAGTGGGCGGCTACGCACTGAAGCTTTCTTT. The chain uses TRBV2 and TRBJ1-1; D unclear. CDR3 length equals 13 residues. Deletions cut 4 bases from V and 4 bases from J, with 10 bases between. Germline V gives CDR1 SNHLY, CDR2 FYNNEI.

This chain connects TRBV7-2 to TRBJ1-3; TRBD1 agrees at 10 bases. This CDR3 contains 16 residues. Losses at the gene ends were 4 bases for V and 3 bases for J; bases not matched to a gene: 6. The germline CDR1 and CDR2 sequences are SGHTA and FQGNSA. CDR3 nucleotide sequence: TGTGCCAGCAGCTCCATGGGACAGGGGAATGGAAACACCATATATTTT. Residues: CASSSMGQGNGNTIYF.

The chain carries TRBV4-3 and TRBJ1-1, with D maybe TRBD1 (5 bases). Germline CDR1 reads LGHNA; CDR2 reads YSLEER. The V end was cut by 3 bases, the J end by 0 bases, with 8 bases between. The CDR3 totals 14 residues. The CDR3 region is CASSHDSVNTEAFF. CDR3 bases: TGCGCCAGCAGCCATGACAGCGTGAACACTGAAGCTTTCTTT.

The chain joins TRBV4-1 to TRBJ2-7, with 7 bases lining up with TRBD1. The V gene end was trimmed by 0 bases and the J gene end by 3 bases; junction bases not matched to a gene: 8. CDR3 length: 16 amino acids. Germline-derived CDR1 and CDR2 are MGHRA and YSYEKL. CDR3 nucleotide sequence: TGCGCCAGCAGCCAAGACGTCGGGACAGACGACTACGAGCAGTACTTC. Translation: CASSQDVGTDDYEQYF.

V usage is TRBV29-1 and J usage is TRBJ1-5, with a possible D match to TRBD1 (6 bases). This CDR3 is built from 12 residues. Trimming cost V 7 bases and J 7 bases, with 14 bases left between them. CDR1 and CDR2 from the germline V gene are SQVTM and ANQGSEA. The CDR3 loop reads CSALGGRQPQHF. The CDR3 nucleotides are TGCAGCGCCCTGGGGGGGCGGCAGCCCCAGCATTTT.

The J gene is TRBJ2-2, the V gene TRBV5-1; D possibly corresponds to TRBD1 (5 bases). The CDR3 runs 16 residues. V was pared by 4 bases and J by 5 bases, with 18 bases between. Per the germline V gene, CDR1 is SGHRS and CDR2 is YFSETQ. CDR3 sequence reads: CASSPIPTVGTGELFF. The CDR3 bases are TGCGCCAGCAGCCCCATCCCGACAGTTGGGACCGGGGAGCTGTTTTTT.

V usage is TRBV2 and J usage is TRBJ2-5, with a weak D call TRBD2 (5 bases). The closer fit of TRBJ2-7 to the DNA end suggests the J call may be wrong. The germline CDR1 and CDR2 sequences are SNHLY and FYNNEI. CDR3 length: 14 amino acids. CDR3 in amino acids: CASSEQAGGIEQYF. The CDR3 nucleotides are TGTGCCAGCAGTGAACAGGCCGGAGGTATCGAGCAGTACTTC.

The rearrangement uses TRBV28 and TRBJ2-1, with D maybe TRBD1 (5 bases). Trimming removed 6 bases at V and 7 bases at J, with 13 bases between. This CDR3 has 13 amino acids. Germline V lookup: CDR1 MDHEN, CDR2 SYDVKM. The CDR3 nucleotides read TGTGCCAGCAGGGCTTGGGGCCTAAATGAGCAGTTCTTC. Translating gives CASRAWGLNEQFF.

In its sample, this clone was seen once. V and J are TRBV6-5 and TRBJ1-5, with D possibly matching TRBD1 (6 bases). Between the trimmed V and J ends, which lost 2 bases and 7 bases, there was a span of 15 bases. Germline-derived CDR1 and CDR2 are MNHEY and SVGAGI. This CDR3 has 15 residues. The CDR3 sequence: CASSYDSGEDQPQHF. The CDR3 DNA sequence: TGTGCCAGCAGTTACGATTCAGGGGAAGACCAGCCCCAGCATTTT.

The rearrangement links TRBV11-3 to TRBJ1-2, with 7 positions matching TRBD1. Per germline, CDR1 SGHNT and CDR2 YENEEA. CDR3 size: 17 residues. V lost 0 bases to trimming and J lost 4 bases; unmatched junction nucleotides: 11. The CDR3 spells CASSLDPGQGVAYGYTF. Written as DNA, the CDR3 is TGTGCCAGCAGCTTAGATCCTGGGCAGGGGGTCGCCTATGGCTACACCTTC.

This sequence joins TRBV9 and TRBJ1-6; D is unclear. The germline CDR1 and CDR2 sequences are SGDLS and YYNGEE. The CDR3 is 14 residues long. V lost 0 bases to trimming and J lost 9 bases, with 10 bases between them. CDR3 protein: CASSVEDRGSPLHF. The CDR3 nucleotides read TGTGCCAGCAGCGTAGAGGACCGGGGTTCACCCCTCCACTTT. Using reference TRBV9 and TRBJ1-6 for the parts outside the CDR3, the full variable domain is DSGVTQTPKHLITATGQRVTLRCSPRSGDLSVYWYQQSLDQGLQFLIQYYNGEERAKGNILERFSAQQFPDLHSELNLSSLELGDSALYFCASSVEDRGSPLHFGNGTRLTVT.

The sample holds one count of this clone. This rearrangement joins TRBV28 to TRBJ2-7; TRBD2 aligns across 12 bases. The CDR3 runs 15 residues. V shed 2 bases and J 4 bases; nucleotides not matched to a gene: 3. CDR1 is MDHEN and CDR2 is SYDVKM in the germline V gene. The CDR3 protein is CASSLPSGRGYEQYF. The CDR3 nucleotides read TGTGCCAGCAGTTTACCTAGCGGGAGGGGTTACGAGCAGTACTTC.

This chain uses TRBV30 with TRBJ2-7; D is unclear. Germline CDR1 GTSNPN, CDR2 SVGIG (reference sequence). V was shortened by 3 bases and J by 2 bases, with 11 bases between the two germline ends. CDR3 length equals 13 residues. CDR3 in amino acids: CAWSARLAYEQYF. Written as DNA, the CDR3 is TGTGCCTGGAGCGCCAGACTCGCCTACGAGCAGTACTTC.

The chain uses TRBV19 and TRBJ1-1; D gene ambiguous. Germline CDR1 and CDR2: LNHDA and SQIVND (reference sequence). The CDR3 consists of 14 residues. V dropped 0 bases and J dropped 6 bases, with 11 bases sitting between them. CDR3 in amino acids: CASSIDPIRAEAFF. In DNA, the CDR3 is TGTGCCAGTAGTATAGACCCCATCCGGGCTGAAGCTTTCTTT.

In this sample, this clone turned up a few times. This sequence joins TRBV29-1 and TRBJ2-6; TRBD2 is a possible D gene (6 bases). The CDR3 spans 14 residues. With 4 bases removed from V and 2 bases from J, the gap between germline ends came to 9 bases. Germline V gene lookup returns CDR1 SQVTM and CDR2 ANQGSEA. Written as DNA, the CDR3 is TGCAGCGTTGCTGTAGCGGCTGGGGCCAACGTCCTGACTTTC. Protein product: CSVAVAAGANVLTF.

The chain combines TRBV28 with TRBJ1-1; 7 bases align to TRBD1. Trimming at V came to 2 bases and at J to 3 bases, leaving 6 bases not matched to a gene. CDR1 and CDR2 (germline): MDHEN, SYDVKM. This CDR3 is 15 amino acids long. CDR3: CASSLSRQGHTEAFF. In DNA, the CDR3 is TGTGCCAGCAGTTTAAGTCGACAGGGCCACACTGAAGCTTTCTTT.

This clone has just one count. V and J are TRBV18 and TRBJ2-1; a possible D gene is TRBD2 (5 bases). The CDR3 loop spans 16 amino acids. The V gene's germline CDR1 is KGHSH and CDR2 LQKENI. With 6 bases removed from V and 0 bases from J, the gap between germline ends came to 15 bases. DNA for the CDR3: TGTGCCAGCTCTCTTTTCGGGGAAAGCTCCTACAATGAGCAGTTCTTC. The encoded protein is CASSLFGESSYNEQFF. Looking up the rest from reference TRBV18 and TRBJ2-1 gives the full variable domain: NAGVMQNPRHLVRRRGQEARLRCSPMKGHSHVYWYRQLPEEGLKFMVYLQKENIIDESGMPKERFSAEFPKEGPSILRIQQVVRGDSAAYFCASSLFGESSYNEQFFGPGTRLTVL.

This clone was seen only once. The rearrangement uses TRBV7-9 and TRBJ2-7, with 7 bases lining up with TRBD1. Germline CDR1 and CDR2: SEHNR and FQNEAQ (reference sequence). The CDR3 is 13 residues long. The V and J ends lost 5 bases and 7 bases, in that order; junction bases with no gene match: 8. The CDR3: CASSKQQGKEQYF. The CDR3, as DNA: TGTGCCAGCAGCAAACAACAGGGGAAGGAGCAGTACTTC.

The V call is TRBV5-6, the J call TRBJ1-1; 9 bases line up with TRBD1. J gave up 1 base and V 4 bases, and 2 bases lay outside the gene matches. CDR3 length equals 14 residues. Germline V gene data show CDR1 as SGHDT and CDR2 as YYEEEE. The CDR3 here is CASSPTGGNTEAFF. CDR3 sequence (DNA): TGTGCCAGCAGCCCGACAGGGGGGAACACTGAAGCTTTCTTT.